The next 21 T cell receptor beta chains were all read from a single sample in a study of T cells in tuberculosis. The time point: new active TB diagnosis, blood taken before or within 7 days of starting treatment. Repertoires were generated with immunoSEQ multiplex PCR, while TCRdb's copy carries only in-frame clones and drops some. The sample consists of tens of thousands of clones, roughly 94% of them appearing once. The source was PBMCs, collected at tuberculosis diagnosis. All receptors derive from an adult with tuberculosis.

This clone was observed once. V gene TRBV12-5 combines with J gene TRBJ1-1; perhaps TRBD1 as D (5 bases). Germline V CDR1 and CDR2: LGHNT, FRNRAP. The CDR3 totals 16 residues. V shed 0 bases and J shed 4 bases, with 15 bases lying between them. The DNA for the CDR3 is TGTGCTAGTGGTTTGGTATCGGGGGGTGTGGGCACTGAAGCTTTCTTT. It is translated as CASGLVSGGVGTEAFF.

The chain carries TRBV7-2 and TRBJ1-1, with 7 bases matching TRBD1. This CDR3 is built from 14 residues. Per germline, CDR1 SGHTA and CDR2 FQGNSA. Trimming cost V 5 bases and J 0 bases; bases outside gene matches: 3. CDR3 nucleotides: TGTGCCAGCAGCGCCGGGACAGTGAACACTGAAGCTTTCTTT. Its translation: CASSAGTVNTEAFF.

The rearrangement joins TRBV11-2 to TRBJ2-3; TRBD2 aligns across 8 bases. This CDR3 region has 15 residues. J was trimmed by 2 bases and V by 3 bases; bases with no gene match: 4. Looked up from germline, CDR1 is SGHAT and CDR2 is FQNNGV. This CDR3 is CASSFRRGDTDTQYF. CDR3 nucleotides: TGTGCCAGCAGCTTCCGGCGGGGGGACACAGATACGCAGTATTTT. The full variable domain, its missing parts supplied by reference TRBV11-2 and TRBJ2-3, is EAGVAQSPRYKIIEKRQSVAFWCNPISGHATLYWYQQILGQGPKLLIQFQNNGVVDDSQLPKDRFSAERLKGVDSTLKIQPAKLEDSAVYLCASSFRRGDTDTQYFGPGTRLTVL.

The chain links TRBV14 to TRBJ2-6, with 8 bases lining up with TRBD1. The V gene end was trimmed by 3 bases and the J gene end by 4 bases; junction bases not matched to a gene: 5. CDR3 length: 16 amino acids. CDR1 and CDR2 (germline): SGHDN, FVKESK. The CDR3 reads CASSHRTGSGANVLTF. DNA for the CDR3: TGTGCCAGCAGCCACCGGACAGGGTCCGGGGCCAACGTCCTGACTTTC. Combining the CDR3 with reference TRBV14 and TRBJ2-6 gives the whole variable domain EAGVTQFPSHSVIEKGQTVTLRCDPISGHDNLYWYRRVMGKEIKFLLHFVKESKQDESGMPNNRFLAERTGGTYSTLKVQPAELEDSGVYFCASSHRTGSGANVLTFGAGSRLTVL.

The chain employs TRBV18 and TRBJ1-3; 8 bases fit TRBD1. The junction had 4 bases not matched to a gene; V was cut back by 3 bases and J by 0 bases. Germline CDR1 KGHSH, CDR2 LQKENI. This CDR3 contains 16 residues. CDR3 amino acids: CASSPGQGYSGNTIYF. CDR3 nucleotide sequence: TGTGCCAGCTCACCCGGACAGGGCTACTCTGGAAACACCATATATTTT.

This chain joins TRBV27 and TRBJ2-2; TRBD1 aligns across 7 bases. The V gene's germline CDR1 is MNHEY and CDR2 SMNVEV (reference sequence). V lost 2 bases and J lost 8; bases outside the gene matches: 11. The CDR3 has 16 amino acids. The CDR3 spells CASSLKGGGLIGELFF. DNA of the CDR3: TGTGCCAGCAGTTTAAAAGGGGGCGGTTTAATAGGGGAGCTGTTTTTT.

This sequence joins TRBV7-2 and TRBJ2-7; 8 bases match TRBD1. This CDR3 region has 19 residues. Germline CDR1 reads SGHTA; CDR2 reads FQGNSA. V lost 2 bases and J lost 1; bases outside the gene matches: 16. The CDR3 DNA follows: TGTGCCAGCAGCTTAATTTTTTCACCGGGACAGGACGTGTCCTACGAGCAGTACTTC. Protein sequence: CASSLIFSPGQDVSYEQYF. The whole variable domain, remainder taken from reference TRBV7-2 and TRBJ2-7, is GAGVSQSPSNKVTEKGKDVELRCDPISGHTALYWYRQSLGQGLEFLIYFQGNSAPDKSGLPSDRFSAERTGGSVSTLTIQRTQQEDSAVYLCASSLIFSPGQDVSYEQYFGPGTRLTVT.

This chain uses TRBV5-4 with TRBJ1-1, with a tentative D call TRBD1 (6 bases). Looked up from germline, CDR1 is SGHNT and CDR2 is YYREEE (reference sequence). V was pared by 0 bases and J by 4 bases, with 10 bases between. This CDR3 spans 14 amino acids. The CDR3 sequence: CASSLGQGSTEAFF. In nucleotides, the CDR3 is TGTGCCAGCAGCTTGGGGCAGGGGTCCACTGAAGCTTTCTTT.

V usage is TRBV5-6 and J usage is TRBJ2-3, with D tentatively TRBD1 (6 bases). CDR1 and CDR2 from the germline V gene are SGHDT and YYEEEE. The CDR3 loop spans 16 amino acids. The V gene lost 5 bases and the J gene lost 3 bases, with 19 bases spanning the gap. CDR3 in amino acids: CASSQRGVQGTDTQYF. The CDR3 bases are TGTGCCAGCAGTCAAAGGGGCGTACAGGGAACAGATACGCAGTATTTT.

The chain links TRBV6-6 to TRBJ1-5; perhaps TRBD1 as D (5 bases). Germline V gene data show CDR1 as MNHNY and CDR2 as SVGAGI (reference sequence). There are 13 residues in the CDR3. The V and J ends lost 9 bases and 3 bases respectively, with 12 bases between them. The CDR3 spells CASSQGLNQPQHF. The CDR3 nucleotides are TGTGCCAGTTCCCAGGGACTCAATCAGCCCCAGCATTTT.

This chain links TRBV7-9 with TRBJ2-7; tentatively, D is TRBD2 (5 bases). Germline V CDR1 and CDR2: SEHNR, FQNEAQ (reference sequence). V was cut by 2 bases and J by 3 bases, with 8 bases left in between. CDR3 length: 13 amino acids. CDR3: CASSLFGSYEQYF. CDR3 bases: TGTGCCAGCAGCTTATTTGGGAGCTACGAGCAGTACTTC.

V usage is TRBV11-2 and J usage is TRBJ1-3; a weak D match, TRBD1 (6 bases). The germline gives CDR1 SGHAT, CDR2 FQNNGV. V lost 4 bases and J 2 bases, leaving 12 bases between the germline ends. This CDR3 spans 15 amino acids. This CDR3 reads CASSSRRGPGNTIYF. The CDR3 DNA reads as TGTGCCAGCAGCTCTCGCAGGGGCCCTGGAAACACCATATATTTT.

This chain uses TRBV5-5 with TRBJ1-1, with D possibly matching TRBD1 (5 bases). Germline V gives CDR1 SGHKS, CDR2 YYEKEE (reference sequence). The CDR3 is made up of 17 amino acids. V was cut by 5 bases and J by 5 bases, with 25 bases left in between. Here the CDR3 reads CASRPHPIQGVRTEAFF. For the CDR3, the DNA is TGTGCCAGCAGACCCCATCCCATTCAGGGCGTTCGGACTGAAGCTTTCTTT. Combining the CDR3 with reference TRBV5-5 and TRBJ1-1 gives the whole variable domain DAGVTQSPTHLIKTRGQQVTLRCSPISGHKSVSWYQQVLGQGPQFIFQYYEKEERGRGNFPDRFSARQFPNYSSELNVNALLLGDSALYLCASRPHPIQGVRTEAFFGQGTRLTVV.

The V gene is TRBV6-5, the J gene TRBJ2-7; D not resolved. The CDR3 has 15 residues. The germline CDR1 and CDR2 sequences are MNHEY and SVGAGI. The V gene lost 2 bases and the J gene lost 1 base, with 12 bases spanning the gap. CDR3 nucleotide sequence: TGTGCCAGCAGTTACGGGTCAGGAATATCCTACGAGCAGTACTTC. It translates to CASSYGSGISYEQYF.

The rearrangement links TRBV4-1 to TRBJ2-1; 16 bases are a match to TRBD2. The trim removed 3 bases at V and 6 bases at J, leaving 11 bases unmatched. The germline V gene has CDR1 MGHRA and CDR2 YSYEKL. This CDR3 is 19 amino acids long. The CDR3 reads CASSHPGLAGGPNSNEQFF. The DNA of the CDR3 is TGCGCCAGCAGCCACCCGGGACTAGCGGGGGGGCCGAACTCCAATGAGCAGTTCTTC.

CDR3 region: CASSPRDKKYF. The CDR3 DNA reads TGTGCCAGCAGCCCCCGGGACAAAAAGTACTTC. This chain uses TRBV7-8 with TRBJ2-7; TRBD1 is a possible D gene (6 bases). The germline V gene encodes CDR1 SGHVS and CDR2 FQNEAQ. This CDR3 region has 11 residues. Trimming stripped 5 bases from V and 11 bases from J, with 13 bases between.

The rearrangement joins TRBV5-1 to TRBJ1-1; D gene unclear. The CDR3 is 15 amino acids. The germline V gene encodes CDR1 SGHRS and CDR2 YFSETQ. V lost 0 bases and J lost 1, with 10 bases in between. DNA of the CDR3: TGCGCCAGCAGCTTGGTCGAGGGATCGAACACTGAAGCTTTCTTT. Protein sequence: CASSLVEGSNTEAFF.

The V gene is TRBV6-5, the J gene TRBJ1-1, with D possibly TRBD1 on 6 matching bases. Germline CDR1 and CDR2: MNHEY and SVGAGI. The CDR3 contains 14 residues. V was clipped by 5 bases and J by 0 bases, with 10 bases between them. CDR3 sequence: CASSRGGMNTEAFF. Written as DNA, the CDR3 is TGTGCCAGCAGTAGGGGGGGAATGAACACTGAAGCTTTCTTT.

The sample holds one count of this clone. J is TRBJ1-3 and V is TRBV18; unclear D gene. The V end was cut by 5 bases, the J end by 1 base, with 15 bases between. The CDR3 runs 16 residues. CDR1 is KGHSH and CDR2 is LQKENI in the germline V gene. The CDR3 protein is CASSSPPLTSGNTIYF. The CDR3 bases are TGTGCCAGCTCATCTCCCCCTCTCACTTCTGGAAACACCATATATTTT.

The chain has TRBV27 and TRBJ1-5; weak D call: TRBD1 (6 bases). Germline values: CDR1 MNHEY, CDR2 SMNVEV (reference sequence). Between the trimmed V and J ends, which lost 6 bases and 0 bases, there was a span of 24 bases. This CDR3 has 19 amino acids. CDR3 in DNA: TGTGCCAGCAGCCCCGCCGTTAAGGGGGAATTGGTTAGCAATCAGCCCCAGCATTTT. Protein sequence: CASSPAVKGELVSNQPQHF.

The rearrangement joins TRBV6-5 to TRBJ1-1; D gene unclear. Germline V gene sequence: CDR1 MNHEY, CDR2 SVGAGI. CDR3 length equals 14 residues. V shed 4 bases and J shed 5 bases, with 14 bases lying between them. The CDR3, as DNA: TGTGCCAGCAGTTCCTTATCCACTAGAACTGAAGCTTTCTTT. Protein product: CASSSLSTRTEAFF.